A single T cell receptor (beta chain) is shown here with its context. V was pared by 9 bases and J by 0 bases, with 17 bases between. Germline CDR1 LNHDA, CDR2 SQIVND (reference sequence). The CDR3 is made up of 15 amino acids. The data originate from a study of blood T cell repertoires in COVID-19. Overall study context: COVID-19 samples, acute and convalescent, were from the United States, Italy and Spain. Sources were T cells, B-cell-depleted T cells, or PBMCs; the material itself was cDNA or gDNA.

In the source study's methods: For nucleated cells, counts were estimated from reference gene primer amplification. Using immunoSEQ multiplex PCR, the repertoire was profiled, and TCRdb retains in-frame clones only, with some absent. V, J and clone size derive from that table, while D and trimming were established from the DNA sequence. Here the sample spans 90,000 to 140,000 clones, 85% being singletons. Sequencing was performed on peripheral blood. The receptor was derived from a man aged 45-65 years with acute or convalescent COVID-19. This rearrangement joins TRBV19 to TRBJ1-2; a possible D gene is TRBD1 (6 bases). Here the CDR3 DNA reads TGTGCCAGCGCCAAACGGACAGTTACTAACTATGGCTACACCTTC. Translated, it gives CASAKRTVTNYGYTF.